The 5 T cell receptor beta chains listed next were all sequenced from one sample in a study of shared clonotypes between healthy human individuals. This table comes from immunoSEQ multiplex PCR, and its TCRdb copy is limited to in-frame clones, with some not included. The data show 1.6 million or so clones, over 95% seen once. Sequenced sample: naive CD4+ T cells sorted from blood. Regarding subset: CD45RA+ positively selected. These TCRs come from a man aged 25 to 45 in good health.

This chain joins TRBV6-5 and TRBJ2-7; unclear D gene. V lost 2 bases to trimming and J lost 4 bases, with 15 bases between them. Germline loops: CDR1 MNHEY, CDR2 SVGAGI. The CDR3 spans 15 residues. CDR3 sequence reads: CASSYGSRGSYEQYF. The DNA for the CDR3 is TGTGCCAGCAGTTACGGGTCAAGAGGTTCGTACGAGCAGTACTTC.

The chain links TRBV11-3 to TRBJ2-1, with 8 positions matching TRBD1. Germline V gene lookup returns CDR1 SGHNT and CDR2 YENEEA. The V and J ends lost 5 bases and 6 bases, in that order; junction bases with no gene match: 12. There are 16 residues in the CDR3. The CDR3 DNA sequence: TGTGCCAGCAGCCCTCACCAGGGGGCGCTTCCCAATGAGCAGTTCTTC. Protein sequence: CASSPHQGALPNEQFF.

This clone was seen only once. V is TRBV28 and J is TRBJ2-5, with D hard to call. Germline-derived CDR1 and CDR2 are MDHEN and SYDVKM. Trimming cost V 3 bases and J 1 base, with 12 bases left between them. The length of the CDR3 is 15 residues. The CDR3 reads CASSLGWQLQETQYF. DNA of the CDR3: TGTGCCAGCAGTTTGGGGTGGCAGCTCCAAGAGACCCAGTACTTC. Drawing the rest from reference TRBV28 and TRBJ2-5, the complete variable domain is DVKVTQSSRYLVKRTGEKVFLECVQDMDHENMFWYRQDPGLGLRLIYFSYDVKMKEKGDIPEGYSVSREKKERFSLILESASTNQTSMYLCASSLGWQLQETQYFGPGTRLLVL.

Comment on this clone: Other DNA sequences in this specimen translate into the identical CDR3. This rearrangement joins TRBV5-4 to TRBJ1-1; D remains ambiguous. This CDR3 has 15 residues. Trimming left V 1 base short and J 0 bases short, with 10 bases between. From germline, CDR1 is SGHNT and CDR2 YYREEE (reference sequence). The CDR3 nucleotides are TGTGCCAGCAGCTTGAGAACTGGGGTGAACACTGAAGCTTTCTTT. Translation gives CASSLRTGVNTEAFF.

The gene calls are TRBV6-5 and TRBJ1-2; D is undetermined. The V gene's germline CDR1 is MNHEY and CDR2 SVGAGI. Deletions cut 2 bases from V and 4 bases from J, with 11 bases between. CDR3 length: 14 residues. The CDR3: CASSYVPDLYGYTF. The CDR3 DNA is TGTGCCAGCAGTTACGTCCCCGACCTCTATGGCTACACCTTC.